This TCR beta chain was identified during a study of OX40 agonist ivuxolimab in advanced cancers. Points from the study as a whole: Some patients without response likewise showed low normalized clonal expansion.

Individuals having autoimmune disease history or systemic immunosuppression were not enrolled. This table comes from immunoSEQ multiplex PCR, and its TCRdb copy is limited to in-frame clones, with some not included. Of about 83,000 clones in the sample, around four fifths were seen once. In the case of this clone: Its specificity is not known.

Germline V lookup: CDR1 MNHNY, CDR2 SVGAGI (reference sequence). V was cut by 6 bases and J by 0 bases, with 12 bases left in between. The CDR3 extends over 16 amino acids. Here the sequenced sample was CD4+ or CD8+ T cells sorted from blood, taken in a trial of the OX40 agonist ivuxolimab. The receptor comes from an adult with an advanced solid tumor such as melanoma, head and neck, liver or kidney cancer. This chain uses TRBV6-6 with TRBJ2-6; D remains unclear. The CDR3 DNA sequence: TGTGCCAGCAGGGATCAAAGGTTCTCTGGGGCCAACGTCCTGACTTTC. Its translation is CASRDQRFSGANVLTF.